This T cell receptor beta chain was identified during a study of blood T cell repertoires in COVID-19 (TCRdb year 2020). As for the study more broadly: The collaborator samples originated in the United States, Italy and Spain and spanned the acute and convalescent phases of COVID-19. The prospective study material was composed of cDNA or gDNA derived from T cells, B-cell-depleted T cells, or PBMCs. The dataset comprised deeply sampled blood TCRbeta repertoires from subjects exposed to, actively infected with, or recovered from COVID-19. The repertoires were made available in a free public database intended to serve as a resource for research on the immune response to SARS-CoV-2. Samples came from the ongoing ImmuneRACE study (first 160 participants) plus 1,254 subjects from 6 global collaborators. Nearly every sample came with metadata listing a de-identified subject ID, COVID-19 status, age in years and sex. Where HLA class I and class II types were available, the types were taken from metadata supplied by the sample provider, not from assay-based typing. What the authors observed across the whole study: Clinical and demographic metadata were provided uncurated, with the amount varying by source and participant.

Whole blood was collected in K2EDTA tubes by collaborating institutions according to the institutions' own protocols. For TCRbeta analysis, collaborator samples were shipped as frozen whole blood, as isolated PBMCs, or as DNA extracted from either sample type. The germline V gene yields SGDLS for CDR1 and YYNGEE for CDR2. V ends up 0 bases short and J 2 bases short, with an unmatched junction base count of 1. The CDR3 measures 14 amino acids from cysteine to phenylalanine. Only the CDR3 portion is preserved as DNA: 42 bases, with reading frame beginning at the first base. TCRbeta CDR3 regions were amplified from genomic DNA using the immunoSEQ Assay, a bias-controlled multiplex PCR. The original methods were these. The number of nucleated cells in each sample was estimated by amplification of reference gene primers within the assay. Sequence reads were collapsed and filtered to measure the absolute abundance of every unique TCRbeta CDR3 rearrangement. Productive Simpson clonality was computed per sample as the square root of Simpson's diversity index over productive rearrangements. The table comes from immuneACCESS by way of TCRdb, which keeps in-frame sequences with V and J called. Part of the clones is missing from these tables; in studies checked, under half for an unresolved V gene and the rest for unknown reasons. V, J and clone size were drawn from that table, and D and trimming were deduced from the DNA. Here the sample has 130,000 to 150,000 clones; around 83% occur a single time. Approximately 3% of the sample lies in the top ten.

As to this clone: Its recognized antigen is unknown. No base qualities exist here, and no much larger clone lies one base off it.

The sample consisted of peripheral blood. The receptor chain draws on TRBV9 and TRBJ2-7, with TRBD1 identical over 8 junction bases. This clonotype was obtained from a woman older than 75 with acute or convalescent COVID-19. CDR3 protein: CASSVGQGPYEQYF. The nucleotides read TGTGCCAGCAGCGTAGGACAGGGGCCCTACGAGCAGTACTTC.